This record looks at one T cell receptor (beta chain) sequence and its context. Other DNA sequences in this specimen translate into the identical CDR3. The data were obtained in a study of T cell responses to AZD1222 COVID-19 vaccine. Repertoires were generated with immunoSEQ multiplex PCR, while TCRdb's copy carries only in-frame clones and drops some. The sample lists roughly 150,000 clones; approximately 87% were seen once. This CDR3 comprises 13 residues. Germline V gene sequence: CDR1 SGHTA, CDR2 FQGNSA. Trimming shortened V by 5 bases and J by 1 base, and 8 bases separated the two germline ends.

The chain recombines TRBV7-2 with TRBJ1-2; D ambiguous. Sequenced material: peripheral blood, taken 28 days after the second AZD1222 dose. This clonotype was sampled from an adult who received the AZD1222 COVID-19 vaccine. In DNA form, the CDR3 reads TGTGCCAGCAGCCCGACCAGTAACTATGGCTACACCTTC. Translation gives CASSPTSNYGYTF.